Following are 26 T cell receptor beta chains from one sample sequenced in a study of shared clonotypes between healthy human individuals. Here immunoSEQ multiplex PCR was the method, and the copy in TCRdb shows in-frame clones only, minus some. The table has roughly 2 million clones, about 95% seen once; the top ten hold approximately 1.2%. In the naive CD8 group, cells lacked CD45RO and were positively selected for CCR7, so terminally differentiated effector memory CD45RA+ cells were left out. Source material: naive CD8+ T cells sorted from blood. Receptor source: a man aged 18 to 30 in good health.

The chain joins TRBV30 to TRBJ2-1, with 10 bases fitting TRBD2. Germline values: CDR1 GTSNPN, CDR2 SVGIG (reference sequence). The length of the CDR3 is 12 residues. The DNA of the CDR3 is TGTGCTACGGGACTAGCGACGGATGAGCAGTTCTTC. This codes for CATGLATDEQFF.

This chain links TRBV29-1 with TRBJ2-1, with TRBD2 matching 8 bases. Trimming took 4 bases from V and 13 from J; bases not matched to a gene: 3. The germline CDR1 and CDR2 sequences are SQVTM and ANQGSEA. The CDR3 totals 10 residues. DNA of the CDR3: TGCAGCGTTGTGCGGGGGGATCAGTTCTTC. It encodes CSVVRGDQFF.

The V gene is TRBV5-6, the J gene TRBJ2-5; no clear D gene. Germline CDR1 reads SGHDT; CDR2 reads YYEEEE. V was pared by 3 bases and J by 0 bases, with 6 bases between. This CDR3 has 13 residues. The CDR3 loop reads CASSWSDQETQYF. The CDR3 DNA is TGTGCCAGCAGCTGGTCGGACCAAGAGACCCAGTACTTC.

CDR3 bases: TGTGCCAGCAACGCGGCCGGACCCAACTATGGCTACACCTTC. Protein product: CASNAAGPNYGYTF. The genes are TRBV6-1 and TRBJ1-2; no clear D. Germline V CDR1 and CDR2: MNHNS, SASEGT. The CDR3 consists of 14 residues. Deletions cut 7 bases from V and 2 bases from J, with 14 bases between.

The chain uses TRBV4-3 and TRBJ2-1, with TRBD2 matching over 9 bases. Germline lookup yields CDR1 LGHNA and CDR2 YSLEER. Unmatched junction bases numbered 14, after V lost 2 bases and J lost 9 bases. The CDR3 loop spans 17 amino acids. CDR3 loop: CASSQLEGIAGEIEQFF. CDR3 bases: TGCGCCAGCAGCCAACTCGAGGGGATAGCGGGAGAAATTGAGCAGTTCTTC.

This chain connects TRBV29-1 to TRBJ1-1, with D possibly being TRBD1 (6 bases). Germline V gene data show CDR1 as SQVTM and CDR2 as ANQGSEA. The CDR3 consists of 13 residues. V was cut by 7 bases and J by 3 bases, with 15 bases left in between. The CDR3 reads CSALQGRDTEAFF. The CDR3 bases are TGCAGCGCCCTACAGGGTCGCGACACTGAAGCTTTCTTT.

This clone was observed a single time. This chain uses TRBV4-1 with TRBJ2-1, with 9 bases fitting TRBD1. The V gene end was trimmed by 5 bases and the J gene end by 14 bases; junction bases not matched to a gene: 16. The length of the CDR3 is 15 residues. The germline gives CDR1 MGHRA, CDR2 YSYEKL. The CDR3 reads CASSAQPGQGRWEFF. CDR3 sequence (DNA): TGCGCCAGCAGCGCACAACCGGGACAGGGAAGATGGGAGTTCTTC.

The V call is TRBV9, the J call TRBJ1-4; the D gene is possibly TRBD1 (5 bases). CDR1 is SGDLS, CDR2 YYNGEE, per germline. V was cut by 3 bases and J by 4 bases, with 16 bases left in between. The CDR3 loop spans 16 amino acids. The CDR3 protein is CASSAGDWGFNEKLFF. CDR3 coding DNA: TGTGCCAGCAGCGCTGGGGATTGGGGGTTTAATGAAAAACTGTTTTTT.

This clone was picked up one time. The rearrangement links TRBV10-2 to TRBJ1-1; tentative D call: TRBD1 (6 bases). The CDR3 runs to 13 residues. Germline values: CDR1 WSHSY, CDR2 SAAADI. Trimming shortened V by 10 bases and J by 5 bases, and 17 bases separated the two germline ends. For the CDR3, the DNA is TGCGCCACCCTCTCGGGGGGGCGGACTGAAGCTTTCTTT. As protein: CATLSGGRTEAFF.

V and J are TRBV7-9 and TRBJ2-5, with D possibly being TRBD1 (5 bases). Germline CDR1 and CDR2: SEHNR and FQNEAQ (reference sequence). V shed 3 bases and J shed 4 bases, with 9 bases lying between them. The CDR3 runs to 13 residues. This chain's CDR3 is CASSFRAPETQYF. In DNA, the CDR3 is TGTGCCAGCAGCTTCAGGGCCCCAGAGACCCAGTACTTC.

The V and J genes are TRBV10-2 and TRBJ2-7; possibly TRBD1 for D (6 bases). The CDR3 totals 12 residues. In germline, CDR1 is WSHSY, CDR2 SAAADI. V lost 6 bases and J 3 bases, leaving 9 bases between the germline ends. CDR3 in amino acids: CASRDSLYEQYF. In DNA, the CDR3 is TGCGCCAGCAGGGACAGCCTCTACGAGCAGTACTTC.

In the case of this clone: Different DNA sequences within this sample yield the same CDR3. The rearrangement joins TRBV6-5 to TRBJ2-7; the D gene is possibly TRBD2 (6 bases). The length of the CDR3 is 14 residues. V shed 2 bases and J shed 3 bases, with 11 bases lying between them. Germline CDR1 and CDR2: MNHEY and SVGAGI. CDR3 bases: TGTGCCAGCAGTTACACCGGGACTGGCTACGAGCAGTACTTC. Protein: CASSYTGTGYEQYF.

The chain has TRBV6-1 and TRBJ2-7, with D possibly TRBD1 on 6 matching bases. Trimming took off 0 bases at V and 6 bases at J, with 15 bases between the two ends. Germline CDR1 reads MNHNS; CDR2 reads SASEGT. The CDR3 has 15 amino acids. The CDR3 nucleotides are TGTGCCAGCAGTGAAGCAGGCAGGGGTAGAGGCGAGCAGTACTTC. Protein: CASSEAGRGRGEQYF.

The V and J genes are TRBV19 and TRBJ1-2, with TRBD1 identical over 9 bases. Germline assignment: CDR1 LNHDA and CDR2 SQIVND (reference sequence). This CDR3 region has 12 residues. V lost 6 bases to trimming and J lost 8 bases; unmatched junction nucleotides: 4. The CDR3 DNA follows: TGTGCCAGTAGACAGGGGGCGAAAGGCTACACCTTC. Translated, it gives CASRQGAKGYTF.

The chain carries TRBV28 and TRBJ2-1, with D perhaps matching TRBD1 (5 bases). The CDR3 contains 14 residues. Per germline, CDR1 MDHEN and CDR2 SYDVKM. Trimming stripped 3 bases from V and 7 bases from J, with 13 bases between. Here the CDR3 DNA reads TGTGCCAGCAGTTTTAGGGGATATGTAAATGAGCAGTTCTTC. Amino acid sequence: CASSFRGYVNEQFF.

The chain carries TRBV4-3 and TRBJ2-1; 10 bases are shared with TRBD2. The CDR3 covers 15 residues. V gave up 2 bases and J gave up 8 bases; unmatched junction bases: 6. The germline gives CDR1 LGHNA, CDR2 YSLEER. The CDR3 sequence is CASSQILAGDYEQFF. CDR3 nucleotides: TGCGCCAGCAGCCAAATCCTAGCGGGAGACTATGAGCAGTTCTTC.

The V and J genes are TRBV11-2 and TRBJ1-5; D not resolved. This CDR3 is built from 13 residues. V lost 5 bases and J 4 bases, leaving 9 bases between the germline ends. Per the germline V gene, CDR1 is SGHAT and CDR2 is FQNNGV. The CDR3 coding sequence is TGTGCCAGCAGCCCAGAACAAAATCAGCCCCAGCATTTT. This sequence encodes CASSPEQNQPQHF. Together with reference TRBV11-2 and TRBJ1-5, the CDR3 gives the full variable domain: EAGVAQSPRYKIIEKRQSVAFWCNPISGHATLYWYQQILGQGPKLLIQFQNNGVVDDSQLPKDRFSAERLKGVDSTLKIQPAKLEDSAVYLCASSPEQNQPQHFGDGTRLSIL.

The chain is built from TRBV4-2 and TRBJ1-4, with TRBD1 matching over 8 bases. Germline CDR1 and CDR2: LGHNA and YNFKEQ. Trimming at V came to 4 bases and at J to 4 bases, leaving 2 bases not matched to a gene. The CDR3 extends over 14 amino acids. CDR3 residues: CASSLDRGNEKLFF. In nucleotides, the CDR3 is TGTGCCAGCAGCCTTGACAGGGGTAATGAAAAACTGTTTTTT.

This clone showed up just once. The V and J genes are TRBV2 and TRBJ1-4; 8 bases are shared with TRBD1. V dropped 3 bases and J dropped 6; count of bases not matched to a gene: 9. The CDR3 is 16 amino acids. The germline CDR1 and CDR2 sequences are SNHLY and FYNNEI. CDR3 sequence (DNA): TGTGCCAGCAGTGACAGTTCCCAGGGGGCCGATGAAAAACTGTTTTTT. Its protein is CASSDSSQGADEKLFF.

Of note for this clone: Other nucleotide sequences from this sample produce the same CDR3. The CDR3 nucleotides read TGTGCCAGCAGCCCGGGACAGGGGTATCAGCCCCAGCATTTT. Protein product: CASSPGQGYQPQHF. V usage is TRBV27 and J usage is TRBJ1-5; 10 nucleotides match TRBD1. V trimming: 6 bases; J trimming: 5 bases; junction bases outside the gene matches: 4. The CDR3 has 14 amino acids. The V gene's germline CDR1 is MNHEY and CDR2 SMNVEV (reference sequence).

Concerning this clone: In the same sample, other DNA sequences code for this CDR3. This rearrangement joins TRBV5-4 to TRBJ2-3; D gene ambiguous. Trimming cost V 7 bases and J 1 base, with 1 base left between them. This CDR3 is 10 amino acids long. Germline V gene lookup returns CDR1 SGHNT and CDR2 YYREEE (reference sequence). The CDR3 reads CASGTDTQYF. In DNA form, the CDR3 reads TGTGCCAGCGGCACAGATACGCAGTATTTT.

This chain uses TRBV27 with TRBJ1-1, with D hard to call. Trimming cost V 3 bases and J 11 bases, with 16 bases left between them. Germline-derived CDR1 and CDR2 are MNHEY and SMNVEV (reference sequence). The CDR3 totals 13 residues. CDR3 nucleotide sequence: TGTGCCAGCAGTTTCCTCTTCGGCGAGCGGGCTTTCTTT. This encodes CASSFLFGERAFF.

The chain links TRBV6-5 to TRBJ2-1, with 7 bases lining up with TRBD1. CDR1 and CDR2 from the germline V gene are MNHEY and SVGAGI. This CDR3 contains 15 residues. V shed 1 base and J 0 bases; nucleotides not matched to a gene: 0. The CDR3 DNA is TGTGCCAGCAGTTACTGGGACAGCTCCTACAATGAGCAGTTCTTC. Its protein is CASSYWDSSYNEQFF.

This sequence joins TRBV10-3 and TRBJ2-1; TRBD2 matches 7 bases. There are 15 residues in the CDR3. Per the germline V gene, CDR1 is ENHRY and CDR2 is SYGVKD. The ends lost 3 bases at V and 2 bases at J; junction bases unmatched: 4. The CDR3 region is CAISDTSEPYNEQFF. Written as DNA, the CDR3 is TGTGCCATCAGTGATACTAGCGAGCCCTACAATGAGCAGTTCTTC.

This clone occurred once. This chain connects TRBV27 to TRBJ2-7; 8 nucleotides agree with TRBD1. CDR1 and CDR2 (germline): MNHEY, SMNVEV (reference sequence). With V trimmed by 3 bases and J by 3 bases, 7 bases remained unmatched. The CDR3 is 15 amino acids. The DNA of the CDR3 is TGTGCCAGCAGTTTTACACCGGGACAGGTCTACGAGCAGTACTTC. It specifies CASSFTPGQVYEQYF.

The chain uses TRBV13 and TRBJ2-2; D is uncertain. Germline CDR1 reads PRHDT; CDR2 reads FYEKMQ (reference sequence). Trimming pared 2 bases from V and 8 bases from J, leaving 6 bases between. The CDR3 extends over 12 amino acids. The CDR3 DNA is TGTGCCAGCAGCTTAATTTCTGGGGAGCTGTTTTTT. As protein: CASSLISGELFF.